The 11 T cell receptor beta chains below come from one sample, sequenced in a study of beta chain features in type 1 diabetes. Of the isolated RNA, all was reverse transcribed, and so the sequenced material was expressed TCRB transcripts. Sequencing was performed with immunoSEQ multiplex PCR; in TCRdb, only in-frame clones are kept and a portion is missing. The sample holds roughly 240,000 clones, around 68% seen once. Sequenced input: naive CD4+ T cells from blood. These receptors came from a man aged 30-40 years in good health.

This sequence joins TRBV30 and TRBJ2-5, with a possible D match to TRBD1 (6 bases). V lost 1 base and J lost 9, with 18 bases in between. This CDR3 contains 14 residues. CDR1 is GTSNPN and CDR2 is SVGIG in the germline V gene (reference sequence). The CDR3 nucleotides are TGTGCCTGGAGTGAGGGCCGATCCTCAGGGGCCCAGTACTTC. Translated, it gives CAWSEGRSSGAQYF. Full variable domain (outside the CDR3, taken from reference TRBV30 and TRBJ2-5): SQTIHQWPATLVQPVGSPLSLECTVEGTSNPNLYWYRQAAGRGLQLLFYSVGIGQISSEVPQNLSASRPQDRQFILSSKKLLLSDSGFYLCAWSEGRSSGAQYFGPGTRLLVL.

This clone was counted between two and nine times. The chain uses TRBV7-7 and TRBJ2-1, with TRBD2 matching over 13 bases. This CDR3 comprises 18 residues. CDR1 and CDR2 (germline): SSHAT, FNYEAQ (reference sequence). V trimming: 0 bases; J trimming: 5 bases; junction bases outside the gene matches: 7. The CDR3 spells CASSLAPRGLAGDNEQFF. DNA of the CDR3: TGTGCCAGCAGCTTAGCGCCTAGAGGACTAGCGGGGGACAATGAGCAGTTCTTC.

This clone has more than one count but fewer than ten. J is TRBJ2-6 and V is TRBV30; D call uncertain. This CDR3 has 15 amino acids. V lost 1 base to trimming and J lost 1 base, with 8 bases between them. CDR1 is GTSNPN, CDR2 SVGIG, per germline (reference sequence). The DNA of the CDR3 is TGTGCCTGGAGTGGCCCGGGTTCTGGGGCCAACGTCCTGACTTTC. Translation: CAWSGPGSGANVLTF. Drawing the rest from reference TRBV30 and TRBJ2-6, the complete variable domain is SQTIHQWPATLVQPVGSPLSLECTVEGTSNPNLYWYRQAAGRGLQLLFYSVGIGQISSEVPQNLSASRPQDRQFILSSKKLLLSDSGFYLCAWSGPGSGANVLTFGAGSRLTVL.

The rearrangement links TRBV25-1 to TRBJ2-5; D is possibly TRBD1 (5 bases). The CDR3 sequence is 15 residues long. CDR1 is MGHDK, CDR2 SYGVNS, per germline. Between the trimmed V and J ends, which lost 5 bases and 5 bases, there was a span of 18 bases. This CDR3 is CASSFRTTSSETQYF. CDR3 coding DNA: TGTGCCAGCAGTTTTAGGACAACCTCTTCGGAGACCCAGTACTTC.

The chain has TRBV5-1 and TRBJ2-1; 9 bases are shared with TRBD1. J gave up 6 bases and V 0 bases, and 7 bases lay outside the gene matches. CDR1 and CDR2 (germline): SGHRS, YFSETQ. The CDR3 contains 16 residues. The CDR3 coding sequence is TGCGCCAGCAGCTTGGGGACAGGGGATCAACGCAATGAGCAGTTCTTC. Translating gives CASSLGTGDQRNEQFF.

This rearrangement joins TRBV29-1 to TRBJ1-1; D is ambiguous. From germline, CDR1 is SQVTM and CDR2 ANQGSEA. V was pared by 1 base and J by 5 bases, with 11 bases between. The CDR3 totals 13 residues. The CDR3 DNA is TGCAGCGTTGAAGTACGGATCGGGACTGAAGCTTTCTTT. Translation gives CSVEVRIGTEAFF.

This clone has just a few counts. The chain couples TRBV29-1 to TRBJ2-5; 7 nucleotides agree with TRBD1. Trimming removed 4 bases from V and 5 bases from J; junction bases left unmatched: 7. Germline CDR1 reads SQVTM; CDR2 reads ANQGSEA. The CDR3 loop spans 13 amino acids. In DNA, the CDR3 is TGCAGCGTTGGTAGGGACAGTCGGGAGACCCAGTACTTC. It encodes CSVGRDSRETQYF.

The rearrangement uses TRBV13 and TRBJ2-1; D possibly uses TRBD1 or TRBD2 (5 bases each). V lost 5 bases and J 11 bases, leaving 16 bases between the germline ends. Germline V gene sequence: CDR1 PRHDT, CDR2 FYEKMQ (reference sequence). This CDR3 is built from 13 residues. CDR3 sequence: CASSLQSGAKQFF. CDR3 sequence (DNA): TGTGCCAGCAGCCTTCAGTCCGGGGCGAAGCAGTTCTTC.

Written as DNA, the CDR3 is TGTGCCAGCAGTTTGCCGGGACAGGGGTCCTACGAGCAGTACTTC. Protein sequence: CASSLPGQGSYEQYF. J is TRBJ2-7 and V is TRBV28, with 10 bases aligning to TRBD1. The ends lost 3 bases at V and 1 base at J; junction bases unmatched: 3. Germline V lookup: CDR1 MDHEN, CDR2 SYDVKM. The CDR3 is made up of 15 amino acids. Complete variable domain (other parts from reference TRBV28 and TRBJ2-7): DVKVTQSSRYLVKRTGEKVFLECVQDMDHENMFWYRQDPGLGLRLIYFSYDVKMKEKGDIPEGYSVSREKKERFSLILESASTNQTSMYLCASSLPGQGSYEQYFGPGTRLTVT.

This clone has a handful of counts. Other DNA sequences in the same sample also yield this CDR3. This sequence joins TRBV15 and TRBJ2-3; D remains ambiguous. In germline, CDR1 is LNHNV, CDR2 YYDKDF (reference sequence). This CDR3 is 13 amino acids long. V was pared by 1 base and J by 2 bases, with 4 bases between. CDR3 sequence (DNA): TGTGCCACCAGCAGAGTAGACACAGATACGCAGTATTTT. Its translation is CATSRVDTDTQYF.

The chain is built from TRBV7-2 and TRBJ2-1, with a possible D match to TRBD2 (6 bases). This CDR3 is built from 12 residues. The V end was cut by 3 bases, the J end by 9 bases, with 9 bases between. Germline V gene sequence: CDR1 SGHTA, CDR2 FQGNSA. DNA of the CDR3: TGTGCCAGCAGCTTCGGAGGGGCTGAGCAGTTCTTC. It specifies CASSFGGAEQFF.